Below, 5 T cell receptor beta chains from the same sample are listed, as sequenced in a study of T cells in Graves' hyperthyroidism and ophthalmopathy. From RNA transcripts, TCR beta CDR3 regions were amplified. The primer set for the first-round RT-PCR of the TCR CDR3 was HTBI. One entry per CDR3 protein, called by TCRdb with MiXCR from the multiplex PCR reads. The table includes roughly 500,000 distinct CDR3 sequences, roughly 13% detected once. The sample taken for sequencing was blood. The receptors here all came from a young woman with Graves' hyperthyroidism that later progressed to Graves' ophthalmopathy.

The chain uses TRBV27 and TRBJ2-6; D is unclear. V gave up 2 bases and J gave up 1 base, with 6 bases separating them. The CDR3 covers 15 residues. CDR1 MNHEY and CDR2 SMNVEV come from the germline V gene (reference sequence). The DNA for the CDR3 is TGTGCCAGCAGTTTAATGGGGTCTGGGGCCAACGTCCTGACTTTC. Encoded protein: CASSLMGSGANVLTF. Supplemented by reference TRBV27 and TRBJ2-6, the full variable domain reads EAQVTQNPRYLITVTGKKLTVTCSQNMNHEYMSWYRQDPGLGLRQIYYSMNVEVTDKGDVPEGYKVSRKEKRNFPLILESPSPNQTSLYFCASSLMGSGANVLTFGAGSRLTVL.

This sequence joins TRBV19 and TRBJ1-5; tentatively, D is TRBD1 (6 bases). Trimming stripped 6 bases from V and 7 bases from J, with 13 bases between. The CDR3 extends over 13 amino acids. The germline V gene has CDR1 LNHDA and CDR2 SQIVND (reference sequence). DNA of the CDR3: TGTGCCAGTAGCCCGGCGGGGGGCCAGCCCCAGCATTTT. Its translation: CASSPAGGQPQHF.

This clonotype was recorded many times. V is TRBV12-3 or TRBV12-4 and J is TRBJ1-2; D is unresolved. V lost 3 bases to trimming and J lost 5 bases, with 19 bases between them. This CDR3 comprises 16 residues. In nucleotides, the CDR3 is TGTGCCAGCAGTTTGAAGAATCGGGCCGCCTGGTATGGCTACACCTTC. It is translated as CASSLKNRAAWYGYTF.

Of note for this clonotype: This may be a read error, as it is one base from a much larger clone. The CDR3 loop reads CSVDRGMNTEALF. For the CDR3, the DNA is TGCAGCGTTGACAGGGGAATGAACACTGAAGCTCTCTTT. The chain has TRBV29-1 and TRBJ1-1; maybe TRBD1 (6 bases). The germline CDR1 and CDR2 sequences are SQVTM and ANQGSEA. CDR3 length equals 13 residues.

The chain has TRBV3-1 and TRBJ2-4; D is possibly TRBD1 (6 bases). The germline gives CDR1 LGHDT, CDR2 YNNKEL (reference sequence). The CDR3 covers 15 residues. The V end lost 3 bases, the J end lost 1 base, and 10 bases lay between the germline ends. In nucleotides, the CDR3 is TGTGCCAGCAGCCACCGAACAGGGGCCAAAAACATTCAGTACTTC. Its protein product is CASSHRTGAKNIQYF. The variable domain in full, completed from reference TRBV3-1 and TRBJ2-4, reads DTAVSQTPKYLVTQMGNDKSIKCEQNLGHDTMYWYKQDSKKFLKIMFSYNNKELIINETVPNRFSPKSPDKAHLNLHINSLELGDSAVYFCASSHRTGAKNIQYFGAGTRLSVL.